The present T cell receptor beta chain was sequenced within a study of blood T cells in healthy people across ages. Primed by a sample-barcoded 5' primer and a J-beta primer mix, a second PCR proceeded for about 6 to 12 cycles. TCRdb recomputed calls from the 5' RACE reads with MiXCR, one row per CDR3 protein. The sample lists roughly 1.6 million distinct CDR3 sequences, 30% to 35% occurring once. Remarks on this clonotype: Its target is unknown.

Study-wide points: Estimated diversity that came from one million T cells was considered an underestimate.

The junction had 7 bases not matched to a gene; V was cut back by 6 bases and J by 3 bases. The germline V gene encodes CDR1 SQVTM and CDR2 ANQGSEA. This CDR3 spans 13 amino acids. The receptor's source is a woman between 25 and 40 years old in good health. This chain connects TRBV29-1 to TRBJ2-7, with 8 nucleotides matching TRBD1. The sample comprised blood. The CDR3: CSVARQGRYEQYF. The DNA of the CDR3 is TGCAGCGTCGCCCGACAGGGGCGCTACGAGCAGTACTTC.